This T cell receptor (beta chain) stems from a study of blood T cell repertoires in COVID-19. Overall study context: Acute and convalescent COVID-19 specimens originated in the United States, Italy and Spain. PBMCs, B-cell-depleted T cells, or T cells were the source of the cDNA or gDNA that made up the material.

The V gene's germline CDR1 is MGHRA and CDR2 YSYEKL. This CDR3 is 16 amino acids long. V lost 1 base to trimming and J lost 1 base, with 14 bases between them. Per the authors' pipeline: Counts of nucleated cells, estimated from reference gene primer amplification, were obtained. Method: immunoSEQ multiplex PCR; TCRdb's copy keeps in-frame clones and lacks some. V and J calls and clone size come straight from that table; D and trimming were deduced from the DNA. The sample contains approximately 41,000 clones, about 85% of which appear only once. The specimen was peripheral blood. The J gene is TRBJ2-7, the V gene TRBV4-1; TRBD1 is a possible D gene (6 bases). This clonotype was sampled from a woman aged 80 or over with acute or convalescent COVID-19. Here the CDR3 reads CASSQARGTGSYEQYF. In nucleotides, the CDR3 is TGCGCCAGCAGCCAAGCGAGGGGGACGGGGTCCTACGAGCAGTACTTC.